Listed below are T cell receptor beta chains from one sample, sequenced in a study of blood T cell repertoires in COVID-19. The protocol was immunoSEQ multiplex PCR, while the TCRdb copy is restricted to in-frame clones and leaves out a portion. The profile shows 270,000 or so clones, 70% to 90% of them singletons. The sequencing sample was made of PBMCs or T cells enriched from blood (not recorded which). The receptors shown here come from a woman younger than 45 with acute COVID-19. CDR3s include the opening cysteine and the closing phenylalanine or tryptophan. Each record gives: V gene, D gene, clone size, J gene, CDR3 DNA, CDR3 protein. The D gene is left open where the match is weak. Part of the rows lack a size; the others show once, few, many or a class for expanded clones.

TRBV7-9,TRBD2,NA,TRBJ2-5,TGTGCCAGCAGCTCGCGGGCCCAACTAGCGGGAGGGCCTCAGACCCAGTACTTC,CASSSRAQLAGGPQTQYF
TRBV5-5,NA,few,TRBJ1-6,TGTGCCAGCAGCCTCTTGGGGGGATCCAACTCACCCCTCCACTTT,CASSLLGGSNSPLHF
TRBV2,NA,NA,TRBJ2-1,TGTGCCAGCAGTGAAGGCGCTGAGCAGTTCTTC,CASSEGAEQFF
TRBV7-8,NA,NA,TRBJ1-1,TGTGCCAGCAGCCCCCGTCTTAGCCACACTGAAGCTTTCTTT,CASSPRLSHTEAFF
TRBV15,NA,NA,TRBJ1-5,TGTGCCACCAGCAGGACCGGACAGAAACAGCCCCAGCATTTT,CATSRTGQKQPQHF
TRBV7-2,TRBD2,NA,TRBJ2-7,TGTGCCAGCAGCTTAGGTCCAGCGGGAGGAGGGTCCTACGAGCAGTACTTC,CASSLGPAGGGSYEQYF
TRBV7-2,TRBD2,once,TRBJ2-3,TGTGCCAGCAGCTTAGGAGCGGGAGGGAGGACAGATACGCAGTATTTT,CASSLGAGGRTDTQYF
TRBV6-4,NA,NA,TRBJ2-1,TGTGCCAGCCGAGGGGAACGGGACTCAGTAGTCACCTACAATGAGCAGTTCTTC,CASRGERDSVVTYNEQFF
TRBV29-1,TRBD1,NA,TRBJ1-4,TGCAGCGTTCAAGGGACAGGGACGACTAATGAAAAACTGTTTTTT,CSVQGTGTTNEKLFF
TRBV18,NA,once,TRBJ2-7,TGTGCCAGCTTTAACGTCCCGGCAGGGGTCGACGAGCAGTACTTC,CASFNVPAGVDEQYF
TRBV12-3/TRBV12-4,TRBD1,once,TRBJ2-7,TGTGCCAGTCGACAGGGTGGTTACGAGCAGTACTTC,CASRQGGYEQYF
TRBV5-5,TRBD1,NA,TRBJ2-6,TGTGCCAGCAGCTCTACACAGGGGACTGGGGCCAACGTCCTGACTTTC,CASSSTQGTGANVLTF
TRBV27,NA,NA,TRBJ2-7,TGTGCCAGCAGTTCGGACTTCTCCTACGAGCAGTACTTC,CASSSDFSYEQYF
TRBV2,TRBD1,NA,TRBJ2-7,TGTGCCAGCAGAGGGACAGGAATCTACGAGCAGTACTTC,CASRGTGIYEQYF
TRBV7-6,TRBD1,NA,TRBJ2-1,TGTGCCAGCAGCTTAAGGGACAGATACAATGAGCAGTTCTTC,CASSLRDRYNEQFF
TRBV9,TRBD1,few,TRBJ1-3,TGTGCCAGCAGCGTAGACTCCGGACAGGGGGGAGGAAACACCATATATTTT,CASSVDSGQGGGNTIYF
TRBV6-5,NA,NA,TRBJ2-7,TGTGCCAGCAGTTACTCGGCAGGTGTCTACGAGCAGTACTTC,CASSYSAGVYEQYF
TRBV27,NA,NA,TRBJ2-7,TGTGCCAGCAGTTTACTCGGGGGAGTTAGCTCCTACGAGCAGTACTTC,CASSLLGGVSSYEQYF
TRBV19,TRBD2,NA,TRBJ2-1,TGTGCCAGTAGTATAGTGGGACTAGCGATAGAGCAGTTCTTC,CASSIVGLAIEQFF
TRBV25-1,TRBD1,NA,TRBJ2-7,TGTGCCAGCAGGCGGACAGGGGGCTTTCGGTACGAGCAGTACTTC,CASRRTGGFRYEQYF
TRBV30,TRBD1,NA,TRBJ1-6,TGTGCCTGGAGGGGGACAGACTTCGGTTCACCCCTCCACTTT,CAWRGTDFGSPLHF
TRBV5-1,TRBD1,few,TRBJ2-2,TGCGCCAGCAGCTTGAACCGCGCCGGGACAGGGAACACCGGGGAGCTGTTTTTT,CASSLNRAGTGNTGELFF
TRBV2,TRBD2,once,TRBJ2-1,TGTGCCAGCAGGGACTTGACTAGCGGGAAACCCAGTGAGCAGTTCTTC,CASRDLTSGKPSEQFF
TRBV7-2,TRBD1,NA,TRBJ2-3,TGTGCCAGCAGCCCCCGGGACAGGGGGCTTGATACGCAGTATTTT,CASSPRDRGLDTQYF
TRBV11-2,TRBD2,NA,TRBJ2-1,TGTGCCAGCAGTGGAGGGGGGAGCGGGCTAGCGGGCCCCTGGAATGAGCAGTTCTTC,CASSGGGSGLAGPWNEQFF
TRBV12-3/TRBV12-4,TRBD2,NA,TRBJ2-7,TGTGCCAGCAGCCCCGGGACTAGCGCGATGTTGGACTTC,CASSPGTSAMLDF
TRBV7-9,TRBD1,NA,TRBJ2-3,TGTGCCAGCAGCGCAAAAGGGGGCTCTCGCACAGATACGCAGTATTTT,CASSAKGGSRTDTQYF
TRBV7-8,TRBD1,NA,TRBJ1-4,TGTGCCAGCAGCTTCTGGACAGGGGGTAATGAAAAACTGTTTTTT,CASSFWTGGNEKLFF
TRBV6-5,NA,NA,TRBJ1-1,TGTGCCAGCAGTTACGGGCTGAATTCACCCGAAGCTTTCTTT,CASSYGLNSPEAFF
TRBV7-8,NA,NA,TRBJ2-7,TGTGCCAGCAGCTTAGCGGGAGTTAGGGAGCAGTACTTC,CASSLAGVREQYF
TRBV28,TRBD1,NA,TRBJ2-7,TGTGCCAGCAAGCAGGGACAGCTATCAGTCTACGAGCAGTACTTC,CASKQGQLSVYEQYF